These 24 T cell receptor beta chains share one sample of origin, sequenced in a study of T cell repertoires in cytomegalovirus infection. TCRdb independently ran MiXCR on the reads; one entry per CDR3 protein. Of fewer than 300,000 distinct CDR3 sequences in the sample, about a quarter were seen once. The source material was PBMCs. The receptors come from a human donor in good health (CMV status not recorded). Some clones in this sample may be carry-over from other donors' samples.

This clonotype was seen ten or more times. The chain combines TRBV12-3 or TRBV12-4 with TRBJ1-1, with D uncertain. CDR3 length: 11 amino acids. The ends were cut back, 7 bases at V and 11 bases at J, with 14 bases in the middle. In DNA form, the CDR3 reads TGTGCCAGCACTGCGGGTTGGCTGGCTTTCTTT. Translation: CASTAGWLAFF.

This clonotype was seen ten or more times. This chain links TRBV12-3 or TRBV12-4 with TRBJ1-2; D call uncertain. This CDR3 contains 13 residues. V lost 3 bases, J lost 8 bases, and 13 bases lay in between. The CDR3 DNA reads as TGTGCCAGCAGTTTGAAGTCGGGCTCGGGCTACACCTTC. Amino acid sequence: CASSLKSGSGYTF.

V gene TRBV6-1 combines with J gene TRBJ2-1; D perhaps matches TRBD1 (6 bases). The CDR3 has 15 residues. Germline CDR1 is MNHNS and CDR2 is SASEGT. Trimming took 6 bases from V and 4 from J, leaving 16 bases between them. Written as DNA, the CDR3 is TGTGCCAGCAGGCCCCCCGGGACACCATACAATGAGCAGTTCTTC. As protein: CASRPPGTPYNEQFF.

This clonotype showed up many times. The V gene is TRBV11-2, the J gene TRBJ1-6; 12 bases align to TRBD1. The germline CDR1 and CDR2 sequences are SGHAT and FQNNGV. Trimming at V came to 5 bases and at J to 19 bases, leaving 12 bases not matched to a gene. The CDR3 runs to 14 residues. The CDR3 is CASSPEGQGAEVHF. The DNA for the CDR3 is TGTGCCAGCAGCCCCGAGGGACAGGGGGCGGAAGTTCACTTT.

In this sample, this clonotype turned up a few times. This chain connects TRBV27 to TRBJ1-1, with D possibly being TRBD1 (6 bases). The V gene lost 7 bases and the J gene lost 0 bases, with 12 bases spanning the gap. This CDR3 is built from 14 residues. CDR1 and CDR2 (germline): MNHEY, SMNVEV (reference sequence). Here the CDR3 reads CASTKGGMNTEAFF. The DNA for the CDR3 is TGTGCCAGCACCAAGGGGGGGATGAACACTGAAGCTTTCTTT.

The chain couples TRBV30 to TRBJ1-4; 7 bases align to TRBD1. Germline-derived CDR1 and CDR2 are GTSNPN and SVGIG (reference sequence). The CDR3 contains 16 residues. Trimming cost V 8 bases and J 6 bases; bases outside gene matches: 18. The CDR3 spells CATSRSTGVTYEKLFF. In nucleotides, the CDR3 is TGTGCCACCTCACGGTCCACAGGGGTGACCTATGAAAAACTGTTTTTT. The variable domain in full, completed from reference TRBV30 and TRBJ1-4, reads SQTIHQWPATLVQPVGSPLSLECTVEGTSNPNLYWYRQAAGRGLQLLFYSVGIGQISSEVPQNLSASRPQDRQFILSSKKLLLSDSGFYLCATSRSTGVTYEKLFFGSGTQLSVL.

The CDR3: CASTYGGVGSYEQYF. The CDR3 DNA sequence: TGCGCCAGCACCTACGGAGGGGTGGGGTCCTACGAGCAGTACTTC. This chain connects TRBV5-1 to TRBJ2-7, with TRBD2 as a possible D gene (6 bases). Germline assignment: CDR1 SGHRS and CDR2 YFSETQ. Trimming cost V 6 bases and J 1 base, with 17 bases left between them. CDR3 length equals 15 residues. The full variable domain, in which reference TRBV5-1 and TRBJ2-7 provide the parts outside the CDR3, is KAGVTQTPRYLIKTRGQQVTLSCSPISGHRSVSWYQQTPGQGLQFLFEYFSETQRNKGNFPGRFSGRQFSNSRSEMNVSTLELGDSALYLCASTYGGVGSYEQYFGPGTRLTVT.

This clonotype showed up many times. The rearrangement links TRBV28 to TRBJ1-1, with no clear D. Per germline, CDR1 MDHEN and CDR2 SYDVKM. Trimming shortened V by 1 base and J by 7 bases, and 4 bases separated the two germline ends. This CDR3 is 11 amino acids long. DNA of the CDR3: TGTGCCAGCAGTTTATCGCTTGAAGCTTTCTTT. It codes for CASSLSLEAFF.

This clonotype was recorded many times. V and J are TRBV12-3 or TRBV12-4 and TRBJ2-2; D is unclear. The CDR3 runs to 15 residues. Trimming shortened V by 4 bases and J by 5 bases, and 14 bases separated the two germline ends. The CDR3 reads CASSYRPLGTGELFF. The DNA of the CDR3 is TGTGCCAGCAGTTACCGGCCGCTGGGTACCGGGGAGCTGTTTTTT.

The genes are TRBV7-9 and TRBJ1-2; 8 bases fit TRBD1. The CDR3 is made up of 15 amino acids. V lost 6 bases, J lost 2 bases, and 8 bases stayed unmatched. CDR1 SEHNR and CDR2 FQNEAQ come from the germline V gene (reference sequence). The CDR3 DNA reads TGTGCCAGCAGTCATCAGTCAGGGGGCAACTATGGCTACACCTTC. Translated: CASSHQSGGNYGYTF.

The chain uses TRBV2 and TRBJ2-5; no clear D gene. The germline CDR1 and CDR2 sequences are SNHLY and FYNNEI. CDR3 length: 11 amino acids. V gave up 7 bases and J gave up 2 bases, with 5 bases separating them. The chain's CDR3 is CASKFQETQYF. CDR3 DNA: TGTGCCAGCAAATTTCAAGAGACCCAGTACTTC.

The chain recombines TRBV6-5 with TRBJ2-7; possible D gene TRBD1, 6 bases. CDR3 length: 16 residues. The V end lost 0 bases, the J end lost 5 bases, and 17 bases lay between the germline ends. The germline V gene has CDR1 MNHEY and CDR2 SVGAGI. DNA for the CDR3: TGTGCCAGCAGTTACTCCAGAACAGGGTCCGTCAACGAGCAGTACTTC. Translated, it gives CASSYSRTGSVNEQYF.

With respect to this clonotype: At one end, the junction sequence differs from germline, possibly due to a read error. The chain joins TRBV11-2 to TRBJ1-2, with unresolved D. The CDR3 is 12 residues long. Germline CDR1 is SGHAT and CDR2 is FQNNGV. DNA of the CDR3: TGTGCCAGCAGCTTAGACGGGATTGGCTACATCTTC. Its protein is CASSLDGIGYIF. Full variable domain (missing parts from reference TRBV11-2 and TRBJ1-2): EAGVAQSPRYKIIEKRQSVAFWCNPISGHATLYWYQQILGQGPKLLIQFQNNGVVDDSQLPKDRFSAERLKGVDSTLKIQPAKLEDSAVYLCASSLDGIGYIFGSGTRLTVV.

This clonotype occurred a few times. The rearrangement uses TRBV28 and TRBJ2-1; D is undetermined. Per germline, CDR1 MDHEN and CDR2 SYDVKM. The V end lost 2 bases, the J end lost 2 bases, and 10 bases lay between the germline ends. The CDR3 contains 15 residues. In nucleotides, the CDR3 is TGTGCCAGCAGTTTAAACCGGGCCCCCTACAATGAGCAGTTCTTC. It yields the protein CASSLNRAPYNEQFF.

V is TRBV24-1 and J is TRBJ1-5; perhaps TRBD1 as D (5 bases). V was cut by 9 bases and J by 7 bases, with 12 bases left in between. There are 12 residues in the CDR3. Germline CDR1 is KGHDR and CDR2 is SFDVKD. CDR3 loop: CATGTIGQPQHF. The CDR3 nucleotides read TGTGCCACCGGGACGATCGGCCAGCCCCAGCATTTT.

This clonotype was picked up a small number of times. The chain has TRBV7-2 and TRBJ2-3; D might be TRBD1 or TRBD2, each matching 5 bases. Germline-derived CDR1 and CDR2 are SGHTA and FQGNSA. The CDR3 spans 14 residues. Trimming stripped 5 bases from V and 6 bases from J, with 15 bases between. The CDR3 nucleotides are TGTGCCAGCAGCCCCTCCCCGGGACGGGATACGCAGTATTTT. As protein: CASSPSPGRDTQYF.

This clonotype was counted at least ten times. The chain has TRBV7-8 and TRBJ2-1, with TRBD2 as a possible D gene (5 bases). Germline V gives CDR1 SGHVS, CDR2 FQNEAQ. V lost 4 bases, J lost 1 base, and 11 bases lay in between. The CDR3 totals 15 residues. CDR3 sequence: CASSSYPGSYNEQFF. The CDR3 DNA is TGTGCCAGCAGCTCCTATCCGGGATCCTACAATGAGCAGTTCTTC.

The chain couples TRBV28 to TRBJ2-1; no clear D gene. CDR1 and CDR2 (germline): MDHEN, SYDVKM. Trimming cost V 10 bases and J 7 bases, with 14 bases left between them. This CDR3 spans 12 amino acids. CDR3 region: CATGPLANEQFF. The DNA of the CDR3 is TGTGCCACCGGGCCCCTCGCGAATGAGCAGTTCTTC.

J is TRBJ1-2 and V is TRBV20-1; TRBD1 matches 7 bases. CDR3 length equals 13 residues. Germline V gene sequence: CDR1 DFQATT, CDR2 SNEGSKA (reference sequence). V shed 6 bases and J 4 bases; nucleotides not matched to a gene: 8. As DNA, the CDR3 is TGCAGTGCCCACAAGGAGGGGGCCTATGGCTACACCTTC. Translation: CSAHKEGAYGYTF.

The chain couples TRBV12-3 or TRBV12-4 to TRBJ1-2; 10 bases are shared with TRBD1. V lost 4 bases and J lost 8; bases outside the gene matches: 7. The CDR3 contains 14 residues. CDR3 region: CASSSGQGHRGYTF. The DNA for the CDR3 is TGTGCCAGCAGTTCGGGACAGGGGCACCGGGGCTACACCTTC.

This clonotype was counted between two and nine times. This rearrangement joins TRBV5-4 to TRBJ2-7; 7 nucleotides agree with TRBD1. The CDR3 spans 13 residues. Losses at the gene ends were 4 bases for V and 2 bases for J; bases not matched to a gene: 3. CDR1 is SGHNT, CDR2 YYREEE, per germline (reference sequence). DNA of the CDR3: TGTGCCAGCAGCCTTCAGGGGGCCTACGAGCAGTACTTC. It codes for CASSLQGAYEQYF. Full variable domain (missing parts from reference TRBV5-4 and TRBJ2-7): ETGVTQSPTHLIKTRGQQVTLRCSSQSGHNTVSWYQQALGQGPQFIFQYYREEENGRGNFPPRFSGLQFPNYSSELNVNALELDDSALYLCASSLQGAYEQYFGPGTRLTVT.

This clonotype was recorded a few times. This chain uses TRBV19 with TRBJ2-1; perhaps D is TRBD1 or TRBD2 (6 bases each). Trimming shortened V by 10 bases and J by 0 bases, and 13 bases separated the two germline ends. The germline V gene encodes CDR1 LNHDA and CDR2 SQIVND (reference sequence). The CDR3 consists of 14 residues. In DNA form, the CDR3 reads TGTGCCACTGCGAGGGGGGTCTCCTACAATGAGCAGTTCTTC. Amino acid sequence: CATARGVSYNEQFF.

This chain links TRBV7-2 with TRBJ1-5, with 9 bases lining up with TRBD1. The CDR3 sequence is 17 residues long. V shed 4 bases, J shed 5 bases, and the junction held 12 bases outside the gene matches. Per the germline V gene, CDR1 is SGHTA and CDR2 is FQGNSA. CDR3 loop: CASSSNHRGLKDQPQHF. CDR3 bases: TGTGCCAGCAGCTCCAACCACAGGGGGCTGAAGGATCAGCCCCAGCATTTT.

The V call is TRBV11-2, the J call TRBJ1-2, with unresolved D. Germline CDR1 reads SGHAT; CDR2 reads FQNNGV. The CDR3 contains 12 residues. Trimming stripped 0 bases from V and 7 bases from J, with 6 bases between. CDR3 DNA: TGTGCCAGCAGCTTAGACGGGATTGGCTACACCTTC. As protein: CASSLDGIGYTF.